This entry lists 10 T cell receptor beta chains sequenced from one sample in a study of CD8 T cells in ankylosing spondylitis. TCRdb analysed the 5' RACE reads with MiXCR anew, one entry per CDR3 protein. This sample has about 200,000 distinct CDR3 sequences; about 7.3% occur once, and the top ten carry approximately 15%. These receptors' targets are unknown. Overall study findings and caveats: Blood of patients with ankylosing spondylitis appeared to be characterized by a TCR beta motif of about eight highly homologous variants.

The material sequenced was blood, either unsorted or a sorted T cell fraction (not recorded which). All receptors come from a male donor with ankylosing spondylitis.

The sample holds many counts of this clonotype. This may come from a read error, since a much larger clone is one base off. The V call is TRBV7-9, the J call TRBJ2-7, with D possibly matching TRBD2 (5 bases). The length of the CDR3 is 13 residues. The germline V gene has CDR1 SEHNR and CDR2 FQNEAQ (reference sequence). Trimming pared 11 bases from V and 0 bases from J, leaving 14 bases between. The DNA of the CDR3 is TGTGCCGGCAACCCCGGACTCTCCTACGAGCAGTACTTC. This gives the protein CAGNPGLSYEQYF.

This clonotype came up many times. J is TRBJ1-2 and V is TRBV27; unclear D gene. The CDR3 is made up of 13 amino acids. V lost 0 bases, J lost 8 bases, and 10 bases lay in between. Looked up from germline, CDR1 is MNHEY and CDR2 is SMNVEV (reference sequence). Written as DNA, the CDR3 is TGTGCCAGCAGTTTATCGGGCCCATACGGCTACACCTTC. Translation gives CASSLSGPYGYTF.

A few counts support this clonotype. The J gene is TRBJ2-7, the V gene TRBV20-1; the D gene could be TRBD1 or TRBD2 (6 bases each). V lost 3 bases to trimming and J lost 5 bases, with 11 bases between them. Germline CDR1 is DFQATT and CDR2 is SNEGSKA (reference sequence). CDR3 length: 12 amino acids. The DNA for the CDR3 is TGCAGTGCTAGGGGGGGCTTGAACGAGCAGTACTTC. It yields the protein CSARGGLNEQYF.

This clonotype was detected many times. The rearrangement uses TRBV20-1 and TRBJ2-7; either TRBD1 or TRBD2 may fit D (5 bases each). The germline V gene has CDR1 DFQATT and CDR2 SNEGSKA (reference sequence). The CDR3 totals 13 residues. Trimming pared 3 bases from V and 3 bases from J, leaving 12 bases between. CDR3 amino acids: CSASSGRYYEQYF. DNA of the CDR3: TGCAGTGCTAGCTCGGGGCGGTACTACGAGCAGTACTTC.

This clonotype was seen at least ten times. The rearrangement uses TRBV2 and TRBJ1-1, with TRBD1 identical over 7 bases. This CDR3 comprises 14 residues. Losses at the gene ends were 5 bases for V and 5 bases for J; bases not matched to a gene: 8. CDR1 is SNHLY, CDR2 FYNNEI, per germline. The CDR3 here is CASSKDRRGTEAFF. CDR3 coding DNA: TGTGCCAGCAGTAAGGACAGGCGGGGTACTGAAGCTTTCTTT.

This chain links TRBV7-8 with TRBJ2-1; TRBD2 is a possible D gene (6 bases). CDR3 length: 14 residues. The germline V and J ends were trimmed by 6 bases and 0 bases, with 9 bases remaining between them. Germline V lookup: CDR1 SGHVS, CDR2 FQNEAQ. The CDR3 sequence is CASRGGLSYNEQFF. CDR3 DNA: TGTGCCAGCAGGGGGGGTCTCTCCTACAATGAGCAGTTCTTC.

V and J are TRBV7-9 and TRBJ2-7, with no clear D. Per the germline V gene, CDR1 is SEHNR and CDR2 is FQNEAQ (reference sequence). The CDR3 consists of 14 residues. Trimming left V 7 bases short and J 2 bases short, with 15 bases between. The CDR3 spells CASTEVGFTYEQYF. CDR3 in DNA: TGTGCCAGCACCGAGGTGGGGTTTACCTACGAGCAGTACTTC.

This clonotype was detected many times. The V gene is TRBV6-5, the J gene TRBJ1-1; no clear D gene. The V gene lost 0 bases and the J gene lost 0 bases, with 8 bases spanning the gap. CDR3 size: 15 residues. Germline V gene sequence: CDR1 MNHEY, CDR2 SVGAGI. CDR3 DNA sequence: TGTGCCAGCAGTTACTCTCAGAAGATGAACACTGAAGCTTTCTTT. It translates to CASSYSQKMNTEAFF.

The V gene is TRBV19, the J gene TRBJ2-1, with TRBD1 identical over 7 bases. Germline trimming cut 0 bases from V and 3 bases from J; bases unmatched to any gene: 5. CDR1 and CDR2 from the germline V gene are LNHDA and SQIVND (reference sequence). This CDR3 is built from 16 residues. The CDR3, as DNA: TGTGCCAGTAGTATAGAAGGGGGCCTATTCTACAATGAGCAGTTCTTC. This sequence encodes CASSIEGGLFYNEQFF.

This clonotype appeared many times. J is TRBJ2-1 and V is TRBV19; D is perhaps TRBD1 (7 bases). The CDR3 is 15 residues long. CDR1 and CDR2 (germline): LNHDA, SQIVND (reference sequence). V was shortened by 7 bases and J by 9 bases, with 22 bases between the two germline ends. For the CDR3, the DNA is TGTGCCAGTAATGGAGAAGGGGGCGCGGGGATTGAGCAGTTCTTC. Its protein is CASNGEGGAGIEQFF.